This TCR beta chain was captured by sequencing in a study of post-analysis software for immune sequencing data. Whole-study context: Clinical courses comprised relapsing-remitting, secondary progressive and progressive-relapsing multiple sclerosis.

Study findings and constraints: TRBV5-6, TRBV5-1 and TRBV20-1 were among 4 or 5 TRBV segments more frequent in patients than controls.

Looked up from germline, CDR1 is LGHNA and CDR2 is YSLEER. The CDR3 consists of 14 residues. This clonotype was seen more than once but under ten times. The target antigen is unknown. This may be a read error: a much more frequent sequence differs by one nucleotide. TCR beta cDNA libraries had unique molecular identifiers. Via MiXCR, TCRdb re-called the PCR reads, giving one row per CDR3 protein. The data contain about 760,000 distinct CDR3 sequences, 25% to 30% of them singletons. Sequenced sample: blood. This receptor was obtained from a girl aged 5-17 years with multiple sclerosis. The gene calls are TRBV4-3 and TRBJ2-6; D is perhaps TRBD1 (5 bases). The CDR3 region is CASSQETGANVPTF. As DNA, the CDR3 is TGCGCCAGCAGCCAAGAAACTGGGGCCAACGTCCCGACTTTC.